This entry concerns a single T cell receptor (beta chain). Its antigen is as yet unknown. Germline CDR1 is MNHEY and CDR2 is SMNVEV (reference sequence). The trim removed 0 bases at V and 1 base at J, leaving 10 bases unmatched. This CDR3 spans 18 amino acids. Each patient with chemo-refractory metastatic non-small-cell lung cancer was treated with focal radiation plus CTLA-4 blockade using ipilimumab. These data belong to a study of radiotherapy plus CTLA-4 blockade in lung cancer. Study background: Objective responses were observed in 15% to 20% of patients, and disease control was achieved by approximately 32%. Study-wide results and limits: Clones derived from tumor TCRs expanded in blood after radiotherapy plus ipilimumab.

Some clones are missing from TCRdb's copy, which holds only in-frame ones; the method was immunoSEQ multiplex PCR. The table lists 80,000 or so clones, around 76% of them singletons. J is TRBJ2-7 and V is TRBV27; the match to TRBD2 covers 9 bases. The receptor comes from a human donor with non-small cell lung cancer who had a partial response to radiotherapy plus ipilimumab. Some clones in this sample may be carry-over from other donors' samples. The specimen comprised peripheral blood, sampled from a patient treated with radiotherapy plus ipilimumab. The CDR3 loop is CASSLSPQWAGGSYEQYF. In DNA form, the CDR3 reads TGTGCCAGCAGTTTATCCCCCCAATGGGCGGGAGGGTCCTACGAGCAGTACTTC.